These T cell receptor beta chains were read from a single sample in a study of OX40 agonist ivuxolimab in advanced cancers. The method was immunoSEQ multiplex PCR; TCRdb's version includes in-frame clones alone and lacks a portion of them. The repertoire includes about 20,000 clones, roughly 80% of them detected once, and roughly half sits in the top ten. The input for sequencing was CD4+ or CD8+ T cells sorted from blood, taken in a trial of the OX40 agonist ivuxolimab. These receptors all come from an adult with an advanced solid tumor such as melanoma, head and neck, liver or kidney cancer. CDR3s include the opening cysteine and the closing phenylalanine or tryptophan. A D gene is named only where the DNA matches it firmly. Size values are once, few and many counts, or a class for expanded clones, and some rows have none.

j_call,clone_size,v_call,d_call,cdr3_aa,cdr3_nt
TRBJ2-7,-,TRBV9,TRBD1,CASSNTQGASYEQYF,TGTGCCAGCAGCAATACACAGGGGGCTTCCTACGAGCAGTACTTC
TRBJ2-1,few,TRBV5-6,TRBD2,CASSLGGGSSGEQFF,TGTGCCAGCAGCTTGGGAGGCGGGAGTTCGGGTGAGCAGTTCTTC
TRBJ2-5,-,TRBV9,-,CASSVGQYQETQYF,TGTGCCAGCAGCGTTGGGCAGTACCAAGAGACCCAGTACTTC
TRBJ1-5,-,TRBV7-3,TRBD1,CASSPDREGNQPQHF,TGTGCCAGCAGCCCGGACAGGGAGGGAAATCAGCCCCAGCATTTT
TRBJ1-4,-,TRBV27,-,CASSLQGDRPGDEKLFF,TGTGCCAGCAGTTTACAGGGCGACAGGCCAGGGGATGAAAAACTGTTTTTT
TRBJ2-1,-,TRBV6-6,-,CASSYLGGSYNEQFF,TGTGCCAGCAGTTATCTGGGTGGGTCCTACAATGAGCAGTTCTTC
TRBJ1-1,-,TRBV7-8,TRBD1,CASSPGGGGRTEAFF,TGTGCCAGCAGCCCAGGGGGAGGGGGGAGGACTGAAGCTTTCTTT
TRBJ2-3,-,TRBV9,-,CASSVGRGSTDTQYF,TGTGCCAGCAGCGTAGGGCGGGGCAGCACAGATACGCAGTATTTT
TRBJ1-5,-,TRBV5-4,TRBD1,CASSYTGDNQPQHF,TGTGCCAGCAGCTATACAGGGGACAATCAGCCCCAGCATTTT
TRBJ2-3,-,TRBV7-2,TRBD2,CASSSTSADTQYF,TGTGCCAGCAGCTCGACTAGCGCAGATACGCAGTATTTT
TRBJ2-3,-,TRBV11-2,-,CASSPAQGLTDTQYF,TGTGCCAGCAGCCCCGCACAGGGCCTCACAGATACGCAGTATTTT
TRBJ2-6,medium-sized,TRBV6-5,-,CASSYSGANVLTF,TGTGCCAGCAGTTACTCTGGGGCCAACGTCCTGACTTTC
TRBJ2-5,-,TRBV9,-,CASSVAGETQYF,TGTGCCAGCAGCGTAGCCGGGGAGACCCAGTACTTC
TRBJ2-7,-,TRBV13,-,CASSPQGYEQYF,TGTGCCAGCAGCCCACAGGGCTACGAGCAGTACTTC
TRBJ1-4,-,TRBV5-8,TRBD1,CASSPEGQGAYNEKLFF,TGTGCCAGCAGCCCCGAGGGACAGGGGGCGTATAATGAAAAACTGTTTTTT
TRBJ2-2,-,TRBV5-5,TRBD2,CASSLLLAGGTGELFF,TGTGCCAGCAGCTTGTTACTAGCGGGAGGGACCGGGGAGCTGTTTTTT
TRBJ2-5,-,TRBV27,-,CASSDGGLRETQYF,TGTGCCAGCAGTGATGGAGGGTTAAGGGAGACCCAGTACTTC
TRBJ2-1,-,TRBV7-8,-,CASRSPPDYEQFF,TGTGCCAGCAGGTCCCCCCCGGATTATGAGCAGTTCTTC
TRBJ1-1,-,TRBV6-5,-,CASSPGTRNTEAFF,TGTGCCAGCAGTCCGGGGACAAGGAACACTGAAGCTTTCTTT
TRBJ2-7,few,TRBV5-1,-,CASSQGTRQYF,TGCGCCAGCAGCCAAGGGACCCGGCAGTACTTC
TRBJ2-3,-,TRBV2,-,CASIGMAGIDTDTQYF,TGTGCCAGTATCGGAATGGCAGGTATAGACACAGATACGCAGTATTTT
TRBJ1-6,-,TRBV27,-,CASSFLGSPLHF,TGTGCCAGCAGTTTCCTTGGTTCACCCCTCCACTTT
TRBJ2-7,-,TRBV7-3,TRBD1,CASSLVVTGVEEQYF,TGTGCCAGCAGCTTAGTGGTGACAGGGGTTGAGGAGCAGTACTTC
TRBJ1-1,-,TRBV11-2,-,CASSLLRGVNTEAFF,TGTGCCAGCAGCTTACTACGTGGCGTTAACACTGAAGCTTTCTTT
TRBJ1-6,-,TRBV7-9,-,CASSLRQGNSPLHF,TGTGCCAGCAGCTTACGGCAGGGGAATTCACCCCTCCACTTT
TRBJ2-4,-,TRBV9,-,CASSVDSQIQNIQYF,TGTGCCAGCAGCGTAGACAGTCAGATACAAAACATTCAGTACTTC
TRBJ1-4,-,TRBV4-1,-,CASSQIGKGEKLFF,TGCGCCAGCAGCCAAATAGGGAAGGGCGAAAAACTGTTTTTT
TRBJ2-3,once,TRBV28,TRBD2,CASSPKLAGGFTDTQYF,TGTGCCAGCAGCCCAAAACTAGCGGGGGGGTTCACAGATACGCAGTATTTT
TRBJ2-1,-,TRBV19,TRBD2,CASSMTSGGYNEQFF,TGTGCCAGTAGTATGACTAGCGGGGGTTACAATGAGCAGTTCTTC
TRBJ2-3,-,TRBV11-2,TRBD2,CASSLGGTTASTDTQYF,TGTGCCAGCAGCTTAGGAGGGACTACGGCTAGCACAGATACGCAGTATTTT
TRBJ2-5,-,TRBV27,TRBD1,CASSLWGTGGETQYF,TGTGCCAGCAGTTTATGGGGGACAGGGGGAGAGACCCAGTACTTC
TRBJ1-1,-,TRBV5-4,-,CASSLPTDVQAFF,TGTGCCAGCAGCTTGCCGACCGACGTGCAGGCTTTCTTT
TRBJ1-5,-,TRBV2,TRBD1,CASSEETGFKPQHF,TGTGCCAGCAGTGAGGAGACAGGGTTTAAGCCCCAGCATTTT
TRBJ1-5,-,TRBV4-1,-,CASSQVGGGNQPQHF,TGCGCCAGCAGCCAAGTGGGGGGTGGCAATCAGCCCCAGCATTTT
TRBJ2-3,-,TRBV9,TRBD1,CASSETQGEGTDTQYF,TGTGCCAGCAGCGAGACACAGGGGGAAGGCACAGATACGCAGTATTTT
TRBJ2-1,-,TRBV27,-,CASSIPGNEQFF,TGTGCCAGCAGTATACCGGGAAATGAGCAGTTCTTC
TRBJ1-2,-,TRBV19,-,CASSIVTETNYGYTF,TGTGCCAGTAGTATAGTTACAGAGACTAACTATGGCTACACCTTC
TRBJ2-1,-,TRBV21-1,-,CARGLAGACRYNEQFF,TGTGCCAGGGGACTAGCGGGGGCCTGCAGGTACAATGAGCAGTTCTTC
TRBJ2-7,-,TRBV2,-,CASSEWWDGSYEQYF,TGTGCCAGCAGTGAATGGTGGGACGGGAGTTACGAGCAGTACTTC
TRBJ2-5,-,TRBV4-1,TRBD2,CASSQVPAGAQETQYF,TGCGCCAGCAGCCAAGTGCCAGCGGGGGCCCAGGAGACCCAGTACTTC
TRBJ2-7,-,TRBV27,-,CASSFPGGYEQYF,TGTGCCAGCAGTTTCCCTGGGGGTTACGAGCAGTACTTC
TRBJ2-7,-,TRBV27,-,CASSPTPGLPAYEQYF,TGTGCCAGCAGTCCCACCCCCGGGCTCCCGGCCTACGAGCAGTACTTC
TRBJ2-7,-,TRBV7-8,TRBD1,CASSLAGTGDYEQYF,TGTGCCAGCAGCTTAGCCGGGACAGGTGACTACGAGCAGTACTTC
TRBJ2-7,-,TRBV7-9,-,CASSLAESYEQYF,TGTGCCAGCAGCTTAGCCGAATCCTACGAGCAGTACTTC
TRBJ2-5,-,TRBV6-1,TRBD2,CASSEARGGGSGMQETQYF,TGTGCCAGCAGTGAAGCAAGGGGCGGTGGTAGCGGGATGCAAGAGACCCAGTACTTC